This is a list of T cell receptor beta chains from one sample in a study of chemoradiotherapy in HPV16-positive cancers. Measured with immunoSEQ multiplex PCR; TCRdb has only the in-frame clones, and not every one. Here the sample spans about 4,800 clones, 86% being singletons. The sequenced sample was tumor tissue, obtained from a patient who underwent chemoradiotherapy. Receptors were obtained from a human donor with HPV-associated anogenital cancer. Both conserved end residues are part of each CDR3. The D gene is left open where the match is weak. Size is stated for part of the rows, as once, few or many counts, or as a class when the clone is expanded.

TRBJ1-2,TRBV10-2,TRBD1,once,CASSPGQGSGYTF,TGCGCCAGCAGCCCGGGACAGGGAAGTGGCTACACCTTC
TRBJ1-3,TRBV6-5,NA,NA,CASSPPGPPGNTIYF,TGTGCCAGCAGTCCACCGGGACCCCCTGGAAACACCATATATTTT
TRBJ1-2,TRBV7-2,TRBD1,NA,CASSPDGQGLYGYTF,TGTGCCAGCAGCCCAGATGGACAGGGTCTCTATGGCTACACCTTC
TRBJ2-3,TRBV11-3,TRBD2,NA,CASSLGLAGEGDTQYF,TGTGCCAGCAGCTTAGGGCTAGCGGGGGAGGGGGATACGCAGTATTTT
TRBJ1-4,TRBV19,NA,NA,CASSTLGATNEKLFF,TGTGCCAGTAGTACGTTGGGGGCAACTAATGAAAAACTGTTTTTT
TRBJ2-1,TRBV7-8,NA,NA,CASSLSSAVGAPSSYNEQFF,TGTGCCAGCAGCCTAAGTAGCGCAGTCGGAGCCCCCAGCTCCTACAATGAGCAGTTCTTC
TRBJ1-1,TRBV6-4,TRBD1,few,CASSTGETGTEAFF,TGTGCCAGCAGTACAGGGGAAACGGGGACTGAAGCTTTCTTT
TRBJ2-2,TRBV6-6,NA,NA,CASSFHTGELFF,TGTGCCAGCAGTTTCCACACCGGGGAGCTGTTTTTT
TRBJ2-5,TRBV10-3,TRBD1,NA,CAISEQTGTWETQYF,TGTGCCATCAGTGAACAGACAGGGACCTGGGAGACCCAGTACTTC
TRBJ2-7,TRBV5-1,TRBD2,NA,CASSLDGGGAKNEQYF,TGCGCCAGCAGCTTGGACGGCGGGGGGGCCAAGAACGAGCAGTACTTC
TRBJ1-3,TRBV9,NA,few,CASSVGQALFSGNTIYF,TGTGCCAGCAGCGTAGGACAGGCTTTATTCTCTGGAAACACCATATATTTT
TRBJ2-5,TRBV29-1,TRBD1,few,CSVEADRGRSETQYF,TGCAGCGTTGAAGCTGACAGGGGGCGGAGCGAGACCCAGTACTTC